The entry that follows covers one T cell receptor (beta chain) sequence. The data derive from a study of blood T cell repertoires in COVID-19. Across the study: Both acute and convalescent COVID-19 samples were obtained from the United States, Italy and Spain. Sources were T cells, B-cell-depleted T cells, or PBMCs; the material itself was cDNA or gDNA.

Patients at the Seattle site were enrolled during active infection and followed longitudinally. Profiled with immunoSEQ multiplex PCR; TCRdb holds only in-frame clones, not every one. The sample lists around 200,000 clones, roughly 80% seen once, with about 6.5% in the top ten. CDR1 and CDR2 (germline): GTSNPN, SVGIG (reference sequence). The CDR3 consists of 13 residues. Trimming took off 0 bases at V and 10 bases at J, with 12 bases between the two ends. This sequence joins TRBV30 and TRBJ1-4; D is ambiguous. The sequencing input was peripheral blood. This clonotype originated in a woman aged 40 to 50 with COVID-19, enrolled during active disease. The CDR3 sequence is CAWSVSREGKLFF. CDR3 in DNA: TGTGCCTGGAGTGTATCGCGGGAGGGAAAACTGTTTTTT. Looking up the rest from reference TRBV30 and TRBJ1-4 gives the full variable domain: SQTIHQWPATLVQPVGSPLSLECTVEGTSNPNLYWYRQAAGRGLQLLFYSVGIGQISSEVPQNLSASRPQDRQFILSSKKLLLSDSGFYLCAWSVSREGKLFFGSGTQLSVL.